This T cell receptor (beta chain) was sequenced for a study of blood T cell repertoires in COVID-19 (dated by TCRdb to 2018 to 2021). Study-wide context: The collaborator samples originated in the United States, Italy and Spain and spanned the acute and convalescent phases of COVID-19. The prospective study material was composed of cDNA or gDNA derived from T cells, B-cell-depleted T cells, or PBMCs. The dataset comprised deeply sampled blood TCRbeta repertoires from subjects exposed to, actively infected with, or recovered from COVID-19. A freely available public database, intended as a resource for researchers studying the immune response to SARS-CoV-2, is where the repertoires were released. Samples were obtained from the ongoing ImmuneRACE study (first 160 participants) and from over 1,000 subjects provided by 6 global collaborators. A de-identified subject ID, COVID-19 status, age in years and sex were almost always included in the sample metadata. Where available, HLA class I and class II types were obtained from metadata supplied by the sample provider rather than from assay-based typing. Results the study describes overall, beyond this receptor: The quantity of clinical and demographic metadata differed by source and by participant and was supplied without curation.

The germline V and J ends show losses of 1 base and 5 bases respectively, and no gene match explains 7 bases of the junction. The CDR3 goes from the cysteine to the phenylalanine over 16 residues. The retained sequence is limited to the CDR3, 48 bases, with the frame set at the first base. The germline V gene sets CDR1 to ENHRY and CDR2 to SYGVKD. A word on this clone: It lacks a known antigen. Per-base quality was not reported, and no clone a single base away is much larger than it.

TCRbeta CDR3 regions were amplified from genomic DNA using the immunoSEQ Assay, a bias-controlled multiplex PCR. The source study handled its data this way. The number of nucleated cells in each sample was estimated from the amplification of reference gene primers within the assay. Sequence reads were collapsed and filtered to measure the absolute abundance of every unique TCRbeta CDR3 rearrangement. Productive Simpson clonality was computed per sample as the square root of Simpson's diversity index over productive rearrangements. TCRdb took this table from immuneACCESS and kept in-frame rearrangements with V and J called. Such tables lack part of the clones; where checked against another copy, unresolved V genes explain under half of the gap, and the rest is unexplained. V and J calls and clone size come straight from that table; D and trimming were deduced from the DNA. The sample records under 200,000 clones, over 80% of which are singletons. The ten top clones hold 10% to 15% of the sample.

Enrolling through a virtual design, the prospective study's participants ranged in age from roughly 18 to 95 years and lived across around 25 United States geographic areas. In the prospective study, cohorts were assigned on the basis of participant-reported clinical history obtained from a screening survey and a study questionnaire. Recovered participants in ImmuneRACE Cohort 3 were defined as having two consecutive negative NP/OP PCR tests, clearance from a healthcare professional, or resolution of symptoms. Mobile phlebotomists in the prospective study collected whole blood, serum and a nasopharyngeal or oropharyngeal swab from every participant. Participants in the prospective study had the option to provide additional blood draws and questionnaires over a roughly two-month period. Prospective study blood samples were shipped either frozen or at room temperature before DNA extraction.

The sequence is built from TRBV10-3 and TRBJ2-3; 9 bases in the junction line up with TRBD2. The sequenced sample consisted of PBMCs or T cells enriched from blood (not recorded which). The TCR comes from a woman in her sixties who had recovered from COVID-19. DNA sequence: TGTGCCATCAGTGAGTTCCTGCTAGCGGGGCAAGATACGCAGTATTTT. It is translated as CAISEFLLAGQDTQYF.